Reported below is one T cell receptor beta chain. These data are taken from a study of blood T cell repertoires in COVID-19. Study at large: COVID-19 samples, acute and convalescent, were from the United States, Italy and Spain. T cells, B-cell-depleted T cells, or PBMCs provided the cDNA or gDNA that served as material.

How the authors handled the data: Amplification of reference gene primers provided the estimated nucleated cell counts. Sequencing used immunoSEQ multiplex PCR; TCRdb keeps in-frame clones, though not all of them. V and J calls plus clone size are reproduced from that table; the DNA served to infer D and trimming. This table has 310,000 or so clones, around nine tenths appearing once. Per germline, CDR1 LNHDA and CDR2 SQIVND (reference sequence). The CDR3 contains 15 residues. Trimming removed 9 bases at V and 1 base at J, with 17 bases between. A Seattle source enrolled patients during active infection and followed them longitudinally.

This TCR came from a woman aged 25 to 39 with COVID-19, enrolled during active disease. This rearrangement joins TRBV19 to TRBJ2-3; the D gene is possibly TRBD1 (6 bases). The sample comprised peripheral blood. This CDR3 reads CASSLGAGGTDTQYF. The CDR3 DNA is TGTGCCAGCTCCCTGGGGGCGGGTGGCACAGATACGCAGTATTTT.